This T cell receptor (beta chain) was sequenced for a study of blood T cells in healthy people across ages. General study findings and limits: Whereas aged donors had fewer naive CD4+ cells, long-lived donors had more of them and higher diversity. Older individuals had lower TCR beta diversity per million T cells (the decline was roughly linear).

The V gene's germline CDR1 is SGHRS and CDR2 YFSETQ. There are 15 residues in the CDR3. All donors came from Russia, were Caucasian and healthy, and spanned ages about 6 to 90. This clonotype was picked up a small number of times. No antigen is known for it. Primed by a sample-barcoded 5' primer and a J-beta primer mix, a second PCR proceeded for roughly 6 to 12 cycles. TCRdb called the 5' RACE reads again in MiXCR, with one record for every CDR3 protein. The sample carries roughly 560,000 distinct CDR3 sequences, around 24% recorded once. The data were also submitted as part of a second study, on T cells of mothers and their children. That investigation notes: Whether pairs are related or unrelated, thymic selection shapes their TCR recombination output in much the same way.

Sequencing input: blood. The sequence was collected from a boy aged 5-17 years in good health. This chain uses TRBV5-1 with TRBJ2-5, with a tentative D call TRBD1 (6 bases). The J call is in doubt because the DNA end fits TRBJ2-7 better. CDR3: CASSPTGTTTYEQYF. CDR3 nucleotides: TGCGCCAGCAGCCCGACCGGGACAACGACCTACGAGCAGTACTTC.